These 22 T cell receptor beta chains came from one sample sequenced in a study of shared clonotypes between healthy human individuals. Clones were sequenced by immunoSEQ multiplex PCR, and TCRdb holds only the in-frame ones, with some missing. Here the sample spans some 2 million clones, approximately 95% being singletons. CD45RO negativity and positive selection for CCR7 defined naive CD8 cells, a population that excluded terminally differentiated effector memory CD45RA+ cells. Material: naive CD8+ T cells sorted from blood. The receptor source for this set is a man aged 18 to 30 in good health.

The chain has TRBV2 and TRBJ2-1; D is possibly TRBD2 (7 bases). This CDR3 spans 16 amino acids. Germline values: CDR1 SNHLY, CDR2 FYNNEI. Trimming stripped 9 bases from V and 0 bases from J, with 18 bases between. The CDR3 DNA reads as TGTGCCAGAAAAGGCGGGGGCGCCAGCTCCTACAATGAGCAGTTCTTC. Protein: CARKGGGASSYNEQFF.

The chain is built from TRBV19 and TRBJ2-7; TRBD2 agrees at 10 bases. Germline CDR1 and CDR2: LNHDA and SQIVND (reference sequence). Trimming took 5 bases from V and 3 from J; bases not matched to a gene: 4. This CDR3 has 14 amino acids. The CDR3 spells CASSAGTSVYEQYF. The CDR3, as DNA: TGTGCCAGTAGTGCAGGGACTAGCGTCTACGAGCAGTACTTC.

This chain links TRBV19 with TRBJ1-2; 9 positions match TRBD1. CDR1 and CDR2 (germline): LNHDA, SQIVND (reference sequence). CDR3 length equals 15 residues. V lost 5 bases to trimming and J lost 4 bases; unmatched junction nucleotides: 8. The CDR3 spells CASSGRTGDSYGYTF. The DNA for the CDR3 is TGTGCCAGTAGTGGTCGGACAGGGGATTCCTATGGCTACACCTTC.

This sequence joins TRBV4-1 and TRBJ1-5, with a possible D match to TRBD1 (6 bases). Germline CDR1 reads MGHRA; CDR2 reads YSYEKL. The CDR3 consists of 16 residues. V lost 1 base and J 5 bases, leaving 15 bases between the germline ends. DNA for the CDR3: TGCGCCAGCAGCCAAGTCCAGGGAGGGGGGTATCAGCCCCAGCATTTT. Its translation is CASSQVQGGGYQPQHF.

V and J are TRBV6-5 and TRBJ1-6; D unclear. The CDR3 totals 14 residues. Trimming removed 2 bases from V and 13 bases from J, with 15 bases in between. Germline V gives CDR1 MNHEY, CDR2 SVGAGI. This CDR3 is CASSYLDAQSPLHF. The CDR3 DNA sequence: TGTGCCAGCAGTTACCTTGACGCTCAAAGCCCCCTCCACTTT.

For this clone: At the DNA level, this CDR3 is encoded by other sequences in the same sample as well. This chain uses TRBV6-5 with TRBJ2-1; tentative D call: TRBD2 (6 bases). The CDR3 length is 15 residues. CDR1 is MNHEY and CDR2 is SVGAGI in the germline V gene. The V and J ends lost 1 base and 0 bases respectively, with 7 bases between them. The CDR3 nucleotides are TGTGCCAGCAGTTACTTGGGGGGCTCCTACAATGAGCAGTTCTTC. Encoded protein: CASSYLGGSYNEQFF.

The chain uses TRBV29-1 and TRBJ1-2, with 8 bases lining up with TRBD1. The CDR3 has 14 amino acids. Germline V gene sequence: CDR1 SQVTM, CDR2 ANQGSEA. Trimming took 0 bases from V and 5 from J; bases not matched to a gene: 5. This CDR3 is CSVEEAGGAYGYTF. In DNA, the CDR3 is TGCAGCGTTGAAGAGGCAGGGGGCGCATATGGCTACACCTTC.

The CDR3 nucleotides read TGTGCCAGCAGTTTGGGTGCGTCGGCTACCGAGCAGTACTTC. Translating gives CASSLGASATEQYF. The chain couples TRBV27 to TRBJ2-7; the D is unclear. CDR1 and CDR2 (germline): MNHEY, SMNVEV (reference sequence). Trimming pared 3 bases from V and 6 bases from J, leaving 15 bases between. The CDR3 has 14 amino acids.

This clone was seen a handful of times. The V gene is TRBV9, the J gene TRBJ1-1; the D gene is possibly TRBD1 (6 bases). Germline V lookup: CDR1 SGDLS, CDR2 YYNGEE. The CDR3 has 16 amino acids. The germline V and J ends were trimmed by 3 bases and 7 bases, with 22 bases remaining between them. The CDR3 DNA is TGTGCCAGCAGCGCAGTGCCGCTGGGGGCAAGGGTTGAAGCTTTCTTT. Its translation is CASSAVPLGARVEAFF.

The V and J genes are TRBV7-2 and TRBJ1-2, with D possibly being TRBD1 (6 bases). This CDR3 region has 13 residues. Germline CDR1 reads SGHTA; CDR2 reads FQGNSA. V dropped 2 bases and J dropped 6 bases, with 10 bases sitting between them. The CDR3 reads CASSLTQGNGYTF. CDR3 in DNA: TGTGCCAGCAGCTTAACACAGGGCAATGGCTACACCTTC.

CDR3 sequence: CASSKGHLYSYEQYF. The CDR3 nucleotides read TGTGCCAGCAGCAAGGGACATTTGTATTCCTACGAGCAGTACTTC. V is TRBV6-1 and J is TRBJ2-7; maybe TRBD1 (6 bases). Germline values: CDR1 MNHNS, CDR2 SASEGT. The CDR3 runs to 15 residues. The V gene lost 6 bases and the J gene lost 1 base, with 16 bases spanning the gap.

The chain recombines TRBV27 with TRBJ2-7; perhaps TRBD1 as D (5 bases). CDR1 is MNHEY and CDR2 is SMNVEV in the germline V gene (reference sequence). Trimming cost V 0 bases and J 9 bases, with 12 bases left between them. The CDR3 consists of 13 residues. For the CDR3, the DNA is TGTGCCAGCAGTTTATCCGGGCCAGGGCCGCAGTACTTC. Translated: CASSLSGPGPQYF.

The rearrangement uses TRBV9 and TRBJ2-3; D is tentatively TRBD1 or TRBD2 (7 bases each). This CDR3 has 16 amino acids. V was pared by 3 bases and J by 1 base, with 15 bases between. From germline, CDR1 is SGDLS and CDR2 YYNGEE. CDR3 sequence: CASSAQGGVGTDTQYF. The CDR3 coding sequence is TGTGCCAGCAGCGCCCAGGGGGGGGTTGGCACAGATACGCAGTATTTT.

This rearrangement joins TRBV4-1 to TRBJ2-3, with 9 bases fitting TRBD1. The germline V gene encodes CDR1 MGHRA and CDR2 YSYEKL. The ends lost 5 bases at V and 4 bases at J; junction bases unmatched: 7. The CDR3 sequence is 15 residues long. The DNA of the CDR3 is TGCGCCAGCAGCTTCCGGGACAGGGACCCAGATACGCAGTATTTT. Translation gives CASSFRDRDPDTQYF.

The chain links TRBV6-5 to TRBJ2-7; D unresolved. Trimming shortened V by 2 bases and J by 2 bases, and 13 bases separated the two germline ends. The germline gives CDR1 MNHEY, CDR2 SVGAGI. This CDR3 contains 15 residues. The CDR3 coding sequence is TGTGCCAGCAGTTACACCCCCATTAACCCCTACGAGCAGTACTTC. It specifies CASSYTPINPYEQYF.

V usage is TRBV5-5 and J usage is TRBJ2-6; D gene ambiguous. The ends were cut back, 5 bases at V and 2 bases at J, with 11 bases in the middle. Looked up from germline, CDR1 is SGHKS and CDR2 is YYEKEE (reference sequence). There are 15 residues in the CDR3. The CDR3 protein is CASSPASPGANVLTF. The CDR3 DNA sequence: TGTGCCAGCAGTCCAGCCTCCCCTGGGGCCAACGTCCTGACTTTC.

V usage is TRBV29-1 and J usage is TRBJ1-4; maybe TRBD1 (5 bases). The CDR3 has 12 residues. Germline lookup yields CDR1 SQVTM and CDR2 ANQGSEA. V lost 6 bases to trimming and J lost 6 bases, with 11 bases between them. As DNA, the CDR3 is TGCAGCGTCTTGGGACCGCATGAAAAACTGTTTTTT. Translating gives CSVLGPHEKLFF.

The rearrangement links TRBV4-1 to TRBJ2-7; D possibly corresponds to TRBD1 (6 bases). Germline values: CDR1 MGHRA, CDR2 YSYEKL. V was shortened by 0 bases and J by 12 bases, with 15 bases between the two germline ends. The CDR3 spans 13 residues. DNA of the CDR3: TGCGCCAGCAGCCAAGACAGGGGCGACCTTTCGTACTTC. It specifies CASSQDRGDLSYF.

The DNA for the CDR3 is TGTGCCAGCAGCTTAGCGGGGACAACATATGGCTACACCTTC. Amino acids: CASSLAGTTYGYTF. The chain joins TRBV7-9 to TRBJ1-2; a weak D match, TRBD1 (6 bases). CDR1 and CDR2 from the germline V gene are SEHNR and FQNEAQ (reference sequence). This CDR3 is built from 14 residues. The V end was cut by 0 bases, the J end by 5 bases, with 10 bases between. The full variable domain, its missing parts supplied by reference TRBV7-9 and TRBJ1-2, is DTGVSQNPRHKITKRGQNVTFRCDPISEHNRLYWYRQTLGQGPEFLTYFQNEAQLEKSRLLSDRFSAERPKGSFSTLEIQRTEQGDSAMYLCASSLAGTTYGYTFGSGTRLTVV.

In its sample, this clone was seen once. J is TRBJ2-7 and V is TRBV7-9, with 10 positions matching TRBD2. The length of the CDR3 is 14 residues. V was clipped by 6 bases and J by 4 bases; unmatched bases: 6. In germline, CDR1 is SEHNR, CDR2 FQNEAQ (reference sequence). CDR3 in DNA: TGTGCCAGCAGTCCTAGCGGGGGCGAATACGAGCAGTACTTC. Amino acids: CASSPSGGEYEQYF.

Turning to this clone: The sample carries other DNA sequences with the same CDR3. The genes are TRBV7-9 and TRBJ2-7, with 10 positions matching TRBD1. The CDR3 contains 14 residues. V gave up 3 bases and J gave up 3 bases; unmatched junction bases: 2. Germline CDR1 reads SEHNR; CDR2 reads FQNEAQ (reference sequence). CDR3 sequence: CASSLGQGFYEQYF. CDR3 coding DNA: TGTGCCAGCAGCTTGGGACAGGGGTTCTACGAGCAGTACTTC.

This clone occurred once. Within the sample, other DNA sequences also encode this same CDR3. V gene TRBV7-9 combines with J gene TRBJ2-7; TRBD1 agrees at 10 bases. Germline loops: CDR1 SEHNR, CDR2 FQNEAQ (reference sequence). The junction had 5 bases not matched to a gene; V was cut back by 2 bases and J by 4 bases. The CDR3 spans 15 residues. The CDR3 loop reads CASSLSDRGPYEQYF. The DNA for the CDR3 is TGTGCCAGCAGCTTAAGCGACAGGGGGCCATACGAGCAGTACTTC.